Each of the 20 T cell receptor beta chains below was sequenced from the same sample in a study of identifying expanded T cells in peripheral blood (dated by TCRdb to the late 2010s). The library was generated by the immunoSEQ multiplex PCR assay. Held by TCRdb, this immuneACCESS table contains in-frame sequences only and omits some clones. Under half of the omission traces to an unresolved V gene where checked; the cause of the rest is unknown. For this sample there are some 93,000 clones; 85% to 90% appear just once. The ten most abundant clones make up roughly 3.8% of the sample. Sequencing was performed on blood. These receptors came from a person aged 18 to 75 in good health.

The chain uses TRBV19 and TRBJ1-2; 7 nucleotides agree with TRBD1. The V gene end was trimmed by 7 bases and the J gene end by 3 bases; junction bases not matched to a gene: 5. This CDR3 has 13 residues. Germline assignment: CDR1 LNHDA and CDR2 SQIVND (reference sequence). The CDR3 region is CASTETGYYGYTF. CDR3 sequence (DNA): TGTGCCAGTACCGAGACAGGGTACTATGGCTACACCTTC.

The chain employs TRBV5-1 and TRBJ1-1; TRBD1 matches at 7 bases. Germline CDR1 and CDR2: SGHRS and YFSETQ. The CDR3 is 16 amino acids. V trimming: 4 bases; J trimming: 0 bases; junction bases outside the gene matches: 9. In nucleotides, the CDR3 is TGCGCCAGCAGCCAGGGACAGCTTACCTTGAACACTGAAGCTTTCTTT. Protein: CASSQGQLTLNTEAFF.

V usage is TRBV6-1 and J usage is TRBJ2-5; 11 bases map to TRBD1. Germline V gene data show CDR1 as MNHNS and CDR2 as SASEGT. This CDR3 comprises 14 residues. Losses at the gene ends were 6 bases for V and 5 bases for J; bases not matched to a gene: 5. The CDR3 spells CASRGQGEVETQYF. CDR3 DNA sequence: TGTGCCAGCAGGGGACAGGGGGAGGTGGAGACCCAGTACTTC.

The CDR3 loop is CASSPQGSVTTEAFF. The CDR3 nucleotides read TGTGCCAGCTCACCACAGGGGTCCGTTACCACTGAAGCTTTCTTT. The chain has TRBV18 and TRBJ1-1; TRBD1 might be the D (5 bases). The CDR3 extends over 15 amino acids. CDR1 is KGHSH, CDR2 LQKENI, per germline. Trimming pared 1 base from V and 4 bases from J, leaving 13 bases between. Full variable domain (remainder filled in from reference TRBV18 and TRBJ1-1): NAGVMQNPRHLVRRRGQEARLRCSPMKGHSHVYWYRQLPEEGLKFMVYLQKENIIDESGMPKERFSAEFPKEGPSILRIQQVVRGDSAAYFCASSPQGSVTTEAFFGQGTRLTVV.

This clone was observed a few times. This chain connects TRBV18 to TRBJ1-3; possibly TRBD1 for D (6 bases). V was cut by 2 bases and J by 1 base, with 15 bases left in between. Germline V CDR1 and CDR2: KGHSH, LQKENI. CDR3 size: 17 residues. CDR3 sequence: CASSPNAGTSSGNTIYF. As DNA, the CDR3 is TGTGCCAGCTCACCAAACGCTGGGACATCTTCTGGAAACACCATATATTTT.

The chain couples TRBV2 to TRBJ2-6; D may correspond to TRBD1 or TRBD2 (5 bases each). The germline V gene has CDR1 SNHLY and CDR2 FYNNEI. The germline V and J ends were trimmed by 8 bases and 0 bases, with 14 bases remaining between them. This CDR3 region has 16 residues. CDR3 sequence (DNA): TGTGCCAGCTCTGACCCGGGACGCTCTGGGGCCAACGTCCTGACTTTC. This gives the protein CASSDPGRSGANVLTF.

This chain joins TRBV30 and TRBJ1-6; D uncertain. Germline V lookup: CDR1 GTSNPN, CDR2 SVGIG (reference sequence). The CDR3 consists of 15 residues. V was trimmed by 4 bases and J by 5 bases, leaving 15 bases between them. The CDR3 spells CAWTLLRGNNSPLHF. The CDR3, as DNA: TGTGCCTGGACCCTCCTGAGAGGAAATAATTCACCCCTCCACTTT.

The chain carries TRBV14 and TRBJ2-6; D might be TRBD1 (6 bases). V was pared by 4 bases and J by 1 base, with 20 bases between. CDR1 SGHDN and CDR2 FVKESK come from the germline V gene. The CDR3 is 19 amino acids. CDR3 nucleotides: TGTGCCAGCAGCCTTCGGAGACCGGGACAAACATCTGGGGCCAACGTCCTGACTTTC. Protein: CASSLRRPGQTSGANVLTF.

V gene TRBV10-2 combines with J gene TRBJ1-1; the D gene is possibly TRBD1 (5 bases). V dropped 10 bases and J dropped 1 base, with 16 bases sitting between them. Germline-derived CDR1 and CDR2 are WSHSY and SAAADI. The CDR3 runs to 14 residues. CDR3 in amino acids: CATRTPRGNTEAFF. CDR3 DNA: TGCGCCACCCGGACACCCCGTGGGAACACTGAAGCTTTCTTT.

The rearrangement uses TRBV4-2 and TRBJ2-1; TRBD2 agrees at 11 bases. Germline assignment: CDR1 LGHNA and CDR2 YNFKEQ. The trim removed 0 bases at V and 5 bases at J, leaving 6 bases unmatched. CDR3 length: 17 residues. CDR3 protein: CASSQDLRLAGNNEQFF. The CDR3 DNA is TGTGCCAGCAGCCAAGATCTGCGACTAGCGGGGAACAATGAGCAGTTCTTC.

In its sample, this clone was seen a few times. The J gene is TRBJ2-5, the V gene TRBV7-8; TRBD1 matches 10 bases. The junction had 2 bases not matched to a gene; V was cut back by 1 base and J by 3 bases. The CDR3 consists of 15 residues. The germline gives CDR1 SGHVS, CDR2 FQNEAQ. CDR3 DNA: TGTGCCAGCAGCTTAGAGGACAGGGGGGAAGAGACCCAGTACTTC. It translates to CASSLEDRGEETQYF.

CDR3 sequence: CATKGPGQGNQPQHF. CDR3 coding DNA: TGCGCAACCAAGGGCCCGGGGCAGGGCAATCAGCCCCAGCATTTT. The chain is built from TRBV10-1 and TRBJ1-5; D may be TRBD1 (5 bases). The CDR3 covers 15 residues. Per the germline V gene, CDR1 is WNHNN and CDR2 is SYGVQD (reference sequence).

The CDR3: CASSPSGPGEQYF. In DNA, the CDR3 is TGTGCCAGCAGCCCCTCGGGGCCTGGGGAGCAGTACTTC. This chain joins TRBV7-3 and TRBJ2-7, with D perhaps being TRBD1 or TRBD2 (5 bases each). This CDR3 has 13 residues. Germline assignment: CDR1 SGHTA and CDR2 FQGTGA. Trimming removed 5 bases at V and 7 bases at J, with 15 bases between.

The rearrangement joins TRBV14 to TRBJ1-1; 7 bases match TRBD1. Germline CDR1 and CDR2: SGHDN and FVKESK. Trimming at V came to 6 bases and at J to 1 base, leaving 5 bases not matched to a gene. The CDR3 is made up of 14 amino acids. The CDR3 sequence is CASRHRGRNTEAFF. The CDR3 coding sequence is TGTGCCAGCAGACACAGGGGAAGGAACACTGAAGCTTTCTTT.

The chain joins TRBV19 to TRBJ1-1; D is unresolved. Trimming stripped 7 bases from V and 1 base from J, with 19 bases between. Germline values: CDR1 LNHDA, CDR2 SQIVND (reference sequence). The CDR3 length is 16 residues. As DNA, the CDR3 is TGTGCCAGTAAGGAGTTATATGGCAGAAGGAACACTGAAGCTTTCTTT. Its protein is CASKELYGRRNTEAFF.

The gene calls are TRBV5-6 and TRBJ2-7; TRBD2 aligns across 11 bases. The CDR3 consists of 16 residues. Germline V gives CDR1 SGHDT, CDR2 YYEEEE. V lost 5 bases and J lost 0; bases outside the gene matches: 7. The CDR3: CASSSPLAGDSYEQYF. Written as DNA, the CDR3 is TGTGCCAGCAGTTCTCCACTAGCGGGAGACTCCTACGAGCAGTACTTC. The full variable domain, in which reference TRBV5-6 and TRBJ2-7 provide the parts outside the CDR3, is DAGVTQSPTHLIKTRGQQVTLRCSPKSGHDTVSWYQQALGQGPQFIFQYYEEEERQRGNFPDRFSGHQFPNYSSELNVNALLLGDSALYLCASSSPLAGDSYEQYFGPGTRLTVT.

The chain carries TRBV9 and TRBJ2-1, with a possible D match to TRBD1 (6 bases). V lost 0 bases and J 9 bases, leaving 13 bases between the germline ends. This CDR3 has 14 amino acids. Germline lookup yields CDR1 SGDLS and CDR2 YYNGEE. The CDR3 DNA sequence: TGTGCCAGCAGCGTAGAGGGACGAGGGGGTGAGCAGTTCTTC. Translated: CASSVEGRGGEQFF. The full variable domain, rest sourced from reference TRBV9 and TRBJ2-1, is DSGVTQTPKHLITATGQRVTLRCSPRSGDLSVYWYQQSLDQGLQFLIQYYNGEERAKGNILERFSAQQFPDLHSELNLSSLELGDSALYFCASSVEGRGGEQFFGPGTRLTVL.

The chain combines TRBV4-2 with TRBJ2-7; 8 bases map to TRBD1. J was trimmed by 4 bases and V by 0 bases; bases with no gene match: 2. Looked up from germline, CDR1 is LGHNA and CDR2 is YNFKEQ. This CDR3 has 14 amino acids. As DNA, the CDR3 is TGTGCCAGCAGCCAAGACAGGGGGCCGTACGAGCAGTACTTC. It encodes CASSQDRGPYEQYF.

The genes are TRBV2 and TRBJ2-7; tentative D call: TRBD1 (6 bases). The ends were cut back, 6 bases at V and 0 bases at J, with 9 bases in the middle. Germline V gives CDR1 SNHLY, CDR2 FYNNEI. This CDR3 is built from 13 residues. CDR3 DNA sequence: TGTGCCAGCAGGATGGACAGCTCCTACGAGCAGTACTTC. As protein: CASRMDSSYEQYF. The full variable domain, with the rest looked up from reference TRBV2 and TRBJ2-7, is EPEVTQTPSHQVTQMGQEVILRCVPISNHLYFYWYRQILGQKVEFLVSFYNNEISEKSEIFDDQFSVERPDGSNFTLKIRSTKLEDSAMYFCASRMDSSYEQYFGPGTRLTVT.

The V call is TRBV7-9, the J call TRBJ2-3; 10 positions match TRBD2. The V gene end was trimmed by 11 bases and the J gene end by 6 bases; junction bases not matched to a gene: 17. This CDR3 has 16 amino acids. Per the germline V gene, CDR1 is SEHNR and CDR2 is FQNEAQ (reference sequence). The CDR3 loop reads CASSLGLAGEADTQYF. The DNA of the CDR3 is TGTGCCTCGAGCCTCGGCCTAGCGGGAGAAGCGGATACGCAGTATTTT.